This T cell receptor (beta chain) was documented in a study of cytomegalovirus exposure and HLA in healthy donors. Assay: immunoSEQ multiplex PCR; the TCRdb copy retains only in-frame clones and omits some. There are 90,000 to 120,000 clones in the sample; over 75% occur only once, and approximately 3% lies in the top ten. The germline V gene encodes CDR1 DFQATT and CDR2 SNEGSKA (reference sequence). There are 11 residues in the CDR3. V was cut by 6 bases and J by 4 bases, with 10 bases left in between. Study observations and caveats: Rarity characterized most TCR sequences, yet some public TCRs appeared in many donors.

Comments on this clone: The antigen remains undetermined.

This chain joins TRBV20-1 and TRBJ2-7, with D maybe TRBD2 (6 bases). The sequenced sample was PBMCs. This clonotype originated in a woman under 30 in good health and CMV-seronegative. In nucleotides, the CDR3 is TGCAGTGCCCTACGGGGGTACGAGCAGTACTTC. Translating gives CSALRGYEQYF.